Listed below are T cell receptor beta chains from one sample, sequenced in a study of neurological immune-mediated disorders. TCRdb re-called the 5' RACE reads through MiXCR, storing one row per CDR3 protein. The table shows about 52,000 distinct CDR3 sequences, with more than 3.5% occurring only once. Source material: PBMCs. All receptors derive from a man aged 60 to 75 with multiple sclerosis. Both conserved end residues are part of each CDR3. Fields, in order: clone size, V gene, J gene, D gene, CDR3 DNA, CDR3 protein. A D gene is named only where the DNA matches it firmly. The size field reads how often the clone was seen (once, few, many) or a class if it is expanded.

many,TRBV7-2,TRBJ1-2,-,TGTGCCAGCAGCTTAGACGTCAGGACAGCTTCTAACTATGGCTACACCTTC,CASSLDVRTASNYGYTF
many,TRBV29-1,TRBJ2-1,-,TGCAGCGGGGGACCCCCCAATGAGCAGTTCTTC,CSGGPPNEQFF
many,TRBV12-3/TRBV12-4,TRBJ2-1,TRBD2,TGTGCCAGCAGCCCTAGCGGGGCTGAGCAGTTCTTC,CASSPSGAEQFF
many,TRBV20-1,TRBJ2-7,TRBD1,TGCAGTGCTCCCGAGACAGGGAAAGTCGGCTACGAGCGGAACGAGCAGTACTTC,CSAPETGKVGYERNEQYF
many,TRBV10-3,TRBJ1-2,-,TGTGCCATCAGTGAGTATACATCGGACGGCACCTTC,CAISEYTSDGTF
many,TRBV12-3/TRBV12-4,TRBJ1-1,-,TGTGCCAGCACCTACCTGGCGGCAGATTTAATGAACACTGAAGCTTTCTTT,CASTYLAADLMNTEAFF
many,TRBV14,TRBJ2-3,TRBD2,TGTGCCAGCAGCCAAGGCCGGGACTACAACACAGATACGCAGTATTTT,CASSQGRDYNTDTQYF
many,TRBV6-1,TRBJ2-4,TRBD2,TGTGCCAGCAGGCGTCCAGGGAGGGAAAGCAACATTCAGTACTTC,CASRRPGRESNIQYF
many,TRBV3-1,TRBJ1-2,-,TGTGCCAGCAGCGACGGAGCGGGCGATCGGGGTGGCTACACCTTC,CASSDGAGDRGGYTF
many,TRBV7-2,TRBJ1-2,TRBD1,TGTGCCAGCAGCTTAGTCGGGGGACAGAAGACCTATGGCTACACCTTC,CASSLVGGQKTYGYTF
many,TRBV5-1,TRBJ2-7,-,TGCGCCAGCAGCTTGGTCTCCCCCTCCTACGAGCAGTACTTC,CASSLVSPSYEQYF
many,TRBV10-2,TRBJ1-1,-,TGCGCCAGCAGTGAGTCCGGGGGGGAAGCTTTCTTT,CASSESGGEAFF
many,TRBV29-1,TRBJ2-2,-,TGCAGCGTTGGGGAAGCGGACACGAACACCGGGGAGCTGTTTTTT,CSVGEADTNTGELFF
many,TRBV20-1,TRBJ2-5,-,TGCAGTGCTAGCTCCGGGAGCTCGACAGAGACCCAGTACTTC,CSASSGSSTETQYF
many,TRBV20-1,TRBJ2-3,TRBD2,TGCAGTGCTAACTTAGCGGGAGGGGATACGCAGTATTTT,CSANLAGGDTQYF
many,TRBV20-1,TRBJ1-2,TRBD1,TGCAGTGCTAGTGTCGAGGGACAGCACTCCGGCTACACCTTC,CSASVEGQHSGYTF
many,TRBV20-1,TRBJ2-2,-,TGCAGTGCCCTTTGGACTCTCCTCGGGGCCGGGGAGCTGTTTTTT,CSALWTLLGAGELFF